This TCR beta chain was identified in a study of cytomegalovirus exposure and HLA in healthy donors. Primers: 60 Vbeta forward and 13 Jbeta reverse. The assay was immunoSEQ multiplex PCR, and TCRdb's table has in-frame clones only and misses some. This sample carries over 150,000 clones, roughly 80% of them seen once, and the ten largest clones take 4.8%. The source is a man aged 18 to 35 in good health and CMV-seronegative. Sequencing used PBMCs.

For the CDR3, the DNA is TGCGCCAGCAGCTTGGGGACAGGGCAAGAGACCCAGTACTTC. Translated: CASSLGTGQETQYF. The V gene is TRBV5-1, the J gene TRBJ2-5; 8 nucleotides match TRBD1. The CDR3 has 14 amino acids. J gave up 2 bases and V 0 bases, and 0 bases lay outside the gene matches. The germline gives CDR1 SGHRS, CDR2 YFSETQ. The full variable domain, its missing parts supplied by reference TRBV5-1 and TRBJ2-5, is KAGVTQTPRYLIKTRGQQVTLSCSPISGHRSVSWYQQTPGQGLQFLFEYFSETQRNKGNFPGRFSGRQFSNSRSEMNVSTLELGDSALYLCASSLGTGQETQYFGPGTRLLVL.